This T cell receptor beta chain emerged from a study of blood T cell repertoires in COVID-19. Some clones are missing from TCRdb's copy, which holds only in-frame ones; the method was immunoSEQ multiplex PCR. Of more than 200,000 clones in the sample, about four fifths were seen once. Germline V gene sequence: CDR1 LNHDA, CDR2 SQIVND (reference sequence). This CDR3 comprises 15 residues. The V gene lost 5 bases and the J gene lost 0 bases, with 13 bases spanning the gap. Source material: peripheral blood. This TCR was recovered from a man older than 75 with acute or convalescent COVID-19. The chain uses TRBV19 and TRBJ1-2; D may be TRBD1 (5 bases). CDR3 in DNA: TGTGCCAGTAGTCGTACGGTGACAGCTAACTATGGCTACACCTTC. Residues: CASSRTVTANYGYTF.